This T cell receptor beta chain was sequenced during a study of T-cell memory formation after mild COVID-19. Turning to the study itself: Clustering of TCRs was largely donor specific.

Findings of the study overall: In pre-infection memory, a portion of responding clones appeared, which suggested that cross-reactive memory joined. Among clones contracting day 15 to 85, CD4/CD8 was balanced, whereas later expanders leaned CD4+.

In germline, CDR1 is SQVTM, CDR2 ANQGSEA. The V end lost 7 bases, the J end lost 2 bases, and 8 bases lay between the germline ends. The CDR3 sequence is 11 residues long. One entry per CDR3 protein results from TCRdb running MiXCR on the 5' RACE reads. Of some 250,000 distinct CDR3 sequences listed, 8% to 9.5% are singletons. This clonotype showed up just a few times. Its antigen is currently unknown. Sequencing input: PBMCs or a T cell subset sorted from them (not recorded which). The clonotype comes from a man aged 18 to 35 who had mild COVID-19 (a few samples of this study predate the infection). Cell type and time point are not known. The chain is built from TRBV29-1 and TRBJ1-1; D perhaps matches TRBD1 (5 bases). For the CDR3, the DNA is TGCAGCGGTACAGGAAACACTGAAGCTTTCTTT. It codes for CSGTGNTEAFF.